This record concerns one T cell receptor (beta chain) sequence. No antigen is known for it. This record comes from a study of OX40 agonist ivuxolimab in advanced cancers. The wider study: Patients got intravenous ivuxolimab at 0.01 to 10 mg/kg every 2 weeks. Three individuals attained partial responses, comprising one hepatocellular carcinoma case and two cutaneous melanoma cases. Dose-escalation cases comprised hepatocellular carcinoma, melanoma, renal cell or head and neck cancer. Whole-study results and caveats: CD4+ and CD8+ blood T cells expanded clonally by week 6 at 0.1 to 3.0 mg/kg.

With 2 bases removed from V and 8 bases from J, the gap between germline ends came to 10 bases. Per the germline V gene, CDR1 is LNHDA and CDR2 is SQIVND (reference sequence). CDR3 length: 14 amino acids. This table comes from immunoSEQ multiplex PCR, and its TCRdb copy is limited to in-frame clones, with some not included. This repertoire shows tens of thousands of clones, 80% to 90% found once; its top ten account for 1.5% to 2.5%. The chain combines TRBV19 with TRBJ1-6, with D possibly matching TRBD1 (5 bases). This receptor was identified in an adult with an advanced solid tumor such as melanoma, head and neck, liver or kidney cancer. The specimen comprised CD4+ or CD8+ T cells sorted from blood, sampled in a trial of the OX40 agonist ivuxolimab. CDR3 in amino acids: CASSITGEDSPLHF. Here the CDR3 DNA reads TGTGCCAGTAGTATAACGGGGGAGGATTCACCCCTCCACTTT.